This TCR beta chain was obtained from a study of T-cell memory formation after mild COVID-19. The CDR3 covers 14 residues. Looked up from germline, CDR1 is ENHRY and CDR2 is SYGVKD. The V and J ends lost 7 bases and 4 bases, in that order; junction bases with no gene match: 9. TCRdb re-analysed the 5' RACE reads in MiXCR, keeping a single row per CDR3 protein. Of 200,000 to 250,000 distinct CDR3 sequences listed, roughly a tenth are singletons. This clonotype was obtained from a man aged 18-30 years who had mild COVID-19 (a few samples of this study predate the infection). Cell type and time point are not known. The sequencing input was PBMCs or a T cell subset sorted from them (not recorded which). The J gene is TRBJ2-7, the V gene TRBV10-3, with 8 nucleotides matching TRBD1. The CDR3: CAIKTGEVGYEQYF. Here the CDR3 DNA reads TGTGCCATCAAGACAGGGGAAGTTGGGTACGAGCAGTACTTC.